The source of this TCR beta chain is a study of CD8 T cells in ankylosing spondylitis. CDR1 and CDR2 from the germline V gene are SGHVS and FQNEAQ. Trimming removed 1 base at V and 5 bases at J, with 12 bases between. The CDR3 covers 14 residues. This clonotype has only a few counts. Its antigen remains unidentified. Study-level findings and limits: Within ankylosing spondylitis blood, a TCR beta motif made up of eight or nine highly homologous variants appeared to be characteristic. In ankylosing spondylitis patients, matched synovial fluid reportedly showed significant enrichment of disease-linked clones. Earlier studies detected some motif variants in reactive arthritis synovial fluid and blood.

Quantitative 5'-RACE with molecular barcodes produced the TCR beta libraries. TCRdb itself ran the 5' RACE reads through MiXCR, one entry per CDR3 protein. The data show approximately 200,000 distinct CDR3 sequences, about 13% seen once. The chain joins TRBV7-8 to TRBJ2-7; maybe TRBD1 (5 bases). This clonotype originated in a male donor with ankylosing spondylitis or in good health (not recorded which). Sequenced sample: blood, either unsorted or a sorted T cell fraction (not recorded which). The CDR3 nucleotides read TGTGCCAGCAGCTTAGAACCCAGGGCACACGAGCAGTACTTC. Amino acids: CASSLEPRAHEQYF.